This T cell receptor (beta chain) was captured by sequencing in a study of T cells in Graves' hyperthyroidism and ophthalmopathy. Study-level points and caveats: Model output signaled ophthalmopathy a median approximately 6.2 months ahead of onset. Stable hyperthyroidism was told apart from ophthalmopathy by a model built on 13 V-J features. Most expanded thyroid clonotypes above 0.001 also appeared in blood.

The CDR3 runs to 15 residues. V shed 4 bases and J 6 bases; nucleotides not matched to a gene: 6. Germline CDR1 ENHRY, CDR2 SYGVKD. This clonotype was observed at least ten times. The antigen remains unidentified. TCR beta CDR3 regions were amplified from RNA. Researchers ran a first-round RT-PCR on the TCR CDR3 using the HTBI primer set. MiXCR was run by TCRdb on the multiplex PCR reads, yielding one entry per CDR3 protein. The table records about 570,000 distinct CDR3 sequences, around 45% of them present only once. Lactation, pregnancy, other autoimmune disease or uncontrolled infection excluded patients.

The specimen sequenced was peripheral blood or thyroid tissue (not recorded which). J is TRBJ2-7 and V is TRBV10-3, with TRBD2 matching 13 bases. The receptor comes from an adult woman with Graves' disease, either hyperthyroidism or ophthalmopathy (not recorded which). CDR3 in DNA: TGTGCCATCAGTGCCGGACTAGCGGGAGTTCTCGAGCAGTACTTC. Residues: CAISAGLAGVLEQYF.